This T cell receptor beta chain was identified during a study of Ad26.COV2.S vaccination and SARS-CoV-2 variants. There are 17 residues in the CDR3. V dropped 3 bases and J dropped 2; count of bases not matched to a gene: 10. Germline V gene data show CDR1 as KGHDR and CDR2 as SFDVKD. Clones were read by immunoSEQ multiplex PCR, and TCRdb kept only the in-frame ones, dropping some. The sample includes about 680,000 clones, roughly 90% seen only once; the top ten take roughly 1.5%. Treatment denoted: around 19 received Ad26.COV2.S at low or high dose, single or two shots; 5 received placebo; per-sample allocation not given. All samples were drawn on day 63, counting from the first vaccine or placebo injection.

Material: peripheral blood, obtained in a trial of Ad26.COV2.S vaccine versus placebo. The chain has TRBV24-1 and TRBJ2-3; 7 bases agree with TRBD1. This clonotype originated in a person aged 18 to 59 who received the Ad26.COV2.S COVID-19 vaccine or a placebo. CDR3 in DNA: TGTGCCACCAGTGATCCGAGACAGGGCCGTTACACAGATACGCAGTATTTT. As protein: CATSDPRQGRYTDTQYF.